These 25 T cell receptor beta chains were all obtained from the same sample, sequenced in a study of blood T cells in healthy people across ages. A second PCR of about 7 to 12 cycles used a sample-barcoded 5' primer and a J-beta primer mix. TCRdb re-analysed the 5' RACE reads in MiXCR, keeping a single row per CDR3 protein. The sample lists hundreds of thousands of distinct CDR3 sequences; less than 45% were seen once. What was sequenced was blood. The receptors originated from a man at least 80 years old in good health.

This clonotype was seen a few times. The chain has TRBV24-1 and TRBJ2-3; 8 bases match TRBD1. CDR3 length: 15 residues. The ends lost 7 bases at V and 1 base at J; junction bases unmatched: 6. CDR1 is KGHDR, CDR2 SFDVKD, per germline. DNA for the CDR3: TGTGCCACCAGCCCGACAGGGGACGGCACAGATACGCAGTATTTT. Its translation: CATSPTGDGTDTQYF.

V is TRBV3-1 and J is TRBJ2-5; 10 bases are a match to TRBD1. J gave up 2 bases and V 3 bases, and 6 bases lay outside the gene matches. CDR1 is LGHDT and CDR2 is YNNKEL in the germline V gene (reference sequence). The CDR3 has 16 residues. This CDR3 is CASSQRGTGVQETQYF. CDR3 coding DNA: TGTGCCAGCAGCCAGCGGGGGACAGGGGTTCAAGAGACCCAGTACTTC.

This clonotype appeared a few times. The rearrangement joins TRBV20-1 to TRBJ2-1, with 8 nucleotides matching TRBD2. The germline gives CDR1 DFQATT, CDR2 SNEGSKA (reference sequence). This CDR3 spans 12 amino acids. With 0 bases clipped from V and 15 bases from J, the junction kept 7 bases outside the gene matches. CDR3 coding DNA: TGCAGTGCTAGAGAAAGAGGGACTAGTTTGTTCTTC. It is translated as CSARERGTSLFF.

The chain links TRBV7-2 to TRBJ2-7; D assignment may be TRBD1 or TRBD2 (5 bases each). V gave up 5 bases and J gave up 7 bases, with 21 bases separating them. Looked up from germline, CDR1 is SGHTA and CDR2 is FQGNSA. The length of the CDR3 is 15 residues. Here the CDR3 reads CASSGRLGVANEQYF. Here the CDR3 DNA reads TGTGCCAGCAGCGGTCGGTTGGGGGTTGCCAATGAGCAGTACTTC.

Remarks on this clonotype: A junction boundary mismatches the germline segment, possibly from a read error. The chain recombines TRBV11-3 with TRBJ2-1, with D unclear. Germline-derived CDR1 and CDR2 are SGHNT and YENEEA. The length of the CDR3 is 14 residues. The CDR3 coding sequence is TGTGCCAGCAGCTTAGACCACTCCTACAATGAGCAGTTCTTT. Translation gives CASSLDHSYNEQFF.

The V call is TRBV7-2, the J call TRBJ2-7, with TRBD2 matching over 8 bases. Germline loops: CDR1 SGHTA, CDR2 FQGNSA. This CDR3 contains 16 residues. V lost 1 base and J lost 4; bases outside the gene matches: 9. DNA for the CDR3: TGTGCCAGCAGCTTAGAAATACGCGGGGGGACTTACGAGCAGTACTTC. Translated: CASSLEIRGGTYEQYF.

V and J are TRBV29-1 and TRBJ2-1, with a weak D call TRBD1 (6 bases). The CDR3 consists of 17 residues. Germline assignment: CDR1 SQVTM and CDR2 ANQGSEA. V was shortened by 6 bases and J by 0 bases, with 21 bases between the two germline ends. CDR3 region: CSVGSLTGPSSYNEQFF. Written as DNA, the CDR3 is TGCAGCGTGGGGTCATTGACAGGCCCAAGCTCCTACAATGAGCAGTTCTTC.

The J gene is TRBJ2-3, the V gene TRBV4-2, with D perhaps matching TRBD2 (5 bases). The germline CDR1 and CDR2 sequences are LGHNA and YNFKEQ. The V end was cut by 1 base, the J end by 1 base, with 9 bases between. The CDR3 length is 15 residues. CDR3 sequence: CASSQVSSGTDTQYF. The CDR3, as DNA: TGTGCCAGCAGCCAAGTCAGTAGCGGCACAGATACGCAGTATTTT.

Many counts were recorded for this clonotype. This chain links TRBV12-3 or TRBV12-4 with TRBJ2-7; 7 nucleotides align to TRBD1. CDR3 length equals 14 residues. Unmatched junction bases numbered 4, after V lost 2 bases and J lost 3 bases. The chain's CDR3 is CASSLRAGGYEQYF. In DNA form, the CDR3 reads TGTGCCAGCAGTTTAAGGGCAGGGGGCTACGAGCAGTACTTC.

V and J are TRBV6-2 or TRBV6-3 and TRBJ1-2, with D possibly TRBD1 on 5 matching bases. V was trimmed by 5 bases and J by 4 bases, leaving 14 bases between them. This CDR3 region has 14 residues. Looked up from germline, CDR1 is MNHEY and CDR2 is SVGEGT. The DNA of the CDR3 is TGTGCCAGCAGTGAATCCGGGACCTCCTATGGCTACACCTTC. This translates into CASSESGTSYGYTF.

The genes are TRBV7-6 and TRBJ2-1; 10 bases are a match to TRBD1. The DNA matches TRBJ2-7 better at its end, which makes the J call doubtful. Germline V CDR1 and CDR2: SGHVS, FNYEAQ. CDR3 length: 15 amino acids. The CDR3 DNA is TGTGCCAGCAGCCCGACAGGGGGCGCCTACAATGAGCAGTACTTC. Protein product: CASSPTGGAYNEQYF.

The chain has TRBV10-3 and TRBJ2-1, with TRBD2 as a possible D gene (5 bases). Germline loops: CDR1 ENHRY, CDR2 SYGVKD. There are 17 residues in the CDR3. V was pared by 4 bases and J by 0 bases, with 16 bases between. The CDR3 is CAISARGGGSSYNEQFF. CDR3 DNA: TGTGCCATCAGTGCCCGCGGAGGCGGAAGCTCCTACAATGAGCAGTTCTTC.

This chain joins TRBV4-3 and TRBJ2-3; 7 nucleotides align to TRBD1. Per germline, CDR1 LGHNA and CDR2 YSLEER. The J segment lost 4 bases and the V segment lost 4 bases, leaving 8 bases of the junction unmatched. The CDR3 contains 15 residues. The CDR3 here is CASSPGTASADTQYF. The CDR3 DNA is TGCGCCAGCAGCCCGGGGACAGCGAGCGCAGATACGCAGTATTTT.

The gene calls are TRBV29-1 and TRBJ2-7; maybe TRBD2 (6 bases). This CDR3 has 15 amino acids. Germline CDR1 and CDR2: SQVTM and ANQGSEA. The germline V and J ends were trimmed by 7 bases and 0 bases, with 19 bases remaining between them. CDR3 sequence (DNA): TGCAGCGGGCTAACCCCGGGGACTGGCTCCTACGAGCAGTACTTC. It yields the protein CSGLTPGTGSYEQYF.

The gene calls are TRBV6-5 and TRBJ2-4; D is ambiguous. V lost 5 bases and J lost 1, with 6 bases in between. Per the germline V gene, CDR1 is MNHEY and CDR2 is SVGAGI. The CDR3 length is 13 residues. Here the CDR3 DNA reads TGTGCCAGCAGTGGCGACGCCAAAAACATTCAGTACTTC. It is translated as CASSGDAKNIQYF.

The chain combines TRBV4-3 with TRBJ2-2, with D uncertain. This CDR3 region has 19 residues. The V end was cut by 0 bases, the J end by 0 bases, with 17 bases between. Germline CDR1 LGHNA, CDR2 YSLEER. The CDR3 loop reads CASSQDSGSRGANTGELFF. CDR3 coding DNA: TGCGCCAGCAGCCAAGATTCAGGTAGTCGCGGAGCGAACACCGGGGAGCTGTTTTTT.

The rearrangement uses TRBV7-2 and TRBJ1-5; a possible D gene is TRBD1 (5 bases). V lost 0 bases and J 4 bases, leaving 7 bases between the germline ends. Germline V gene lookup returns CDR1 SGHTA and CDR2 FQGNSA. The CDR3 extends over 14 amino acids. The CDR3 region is CASSLAAGNQPQHF. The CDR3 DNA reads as TGTGCCAGCAGCTTAGCGGCAGGGAATCAGCCCCAGCATTTT.

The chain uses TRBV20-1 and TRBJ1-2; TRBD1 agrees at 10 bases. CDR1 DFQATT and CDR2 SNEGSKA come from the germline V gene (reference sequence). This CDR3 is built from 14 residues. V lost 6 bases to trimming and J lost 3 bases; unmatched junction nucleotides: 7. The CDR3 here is CSAKPGQGHYGYTF. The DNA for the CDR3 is TGCAGTGCCAAACCGGGACAGGGGCACTATGGCTACACCTTC.

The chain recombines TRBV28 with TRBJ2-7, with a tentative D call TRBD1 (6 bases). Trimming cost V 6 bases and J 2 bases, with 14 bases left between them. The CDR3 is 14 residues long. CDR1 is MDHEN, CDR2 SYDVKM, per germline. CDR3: CASRPPGHPYEQYF. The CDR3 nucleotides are TGTGCCAGCAGACCTCCGGGACACCCCTACGAGCAGTACTTC.

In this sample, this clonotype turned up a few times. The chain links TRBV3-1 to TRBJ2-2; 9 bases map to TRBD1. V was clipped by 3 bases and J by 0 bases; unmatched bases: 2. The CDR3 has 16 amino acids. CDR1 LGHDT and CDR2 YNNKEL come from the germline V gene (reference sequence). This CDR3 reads CASSHRTGANTGELFF. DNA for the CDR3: TGTGCCAGCAGCCACAGGACAGGGGCGAACACCGGGGAGCTGTTTTTT.

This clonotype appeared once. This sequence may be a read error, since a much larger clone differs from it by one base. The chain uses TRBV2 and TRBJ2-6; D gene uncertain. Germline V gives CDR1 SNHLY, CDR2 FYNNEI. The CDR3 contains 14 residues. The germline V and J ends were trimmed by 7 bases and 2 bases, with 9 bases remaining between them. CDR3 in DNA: TGTGCCAGCAAACAGACCCCTGGGGCCAACGTCCTGACTTTC. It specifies CASKQTPGANVLTF.

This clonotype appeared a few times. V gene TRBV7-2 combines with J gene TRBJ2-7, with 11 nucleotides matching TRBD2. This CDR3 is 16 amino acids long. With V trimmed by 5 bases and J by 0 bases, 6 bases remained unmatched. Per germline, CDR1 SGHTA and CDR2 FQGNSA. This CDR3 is CASSTRTSGRSYEQYF. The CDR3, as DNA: TGTGCCAGCAGCACAAGGACTAGCGGGCGCTCCTACGAGCAGTACTTC.

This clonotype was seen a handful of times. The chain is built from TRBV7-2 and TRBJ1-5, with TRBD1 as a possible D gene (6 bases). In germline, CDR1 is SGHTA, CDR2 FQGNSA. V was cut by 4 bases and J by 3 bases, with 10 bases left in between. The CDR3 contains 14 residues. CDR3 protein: CASSYGQINQPQHF. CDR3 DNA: TGTGCCAGCAGCTACGGACAGATCAATCAGCCCCAGCATTTT.

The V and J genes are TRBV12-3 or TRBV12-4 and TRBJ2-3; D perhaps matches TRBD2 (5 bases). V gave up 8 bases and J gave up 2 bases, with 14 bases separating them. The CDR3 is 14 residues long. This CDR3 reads CASLPRGYTDTQYF. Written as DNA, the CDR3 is TGTGCCAGCCTCCCTCGGGGATACACAGATACGCAGTATTTT.

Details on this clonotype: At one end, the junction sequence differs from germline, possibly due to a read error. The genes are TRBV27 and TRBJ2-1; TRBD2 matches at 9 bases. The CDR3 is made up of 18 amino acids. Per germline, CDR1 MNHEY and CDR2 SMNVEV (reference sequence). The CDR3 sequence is CTSSLFLGGAGGDNEQFF. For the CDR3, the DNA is TGTACCAGCAGTTTATTTTTGGGGGGAGCGGGGGGCGACAATGAGCAGTTCTTC.